Listed here are 4 T cell receptor beta chains from one sample, sequenced in a study of shared clonotypes between healthy human individuals. TCRdb's copy holds only in-frame clones and misses some; the assay was immunoSEQ multiplex PCR. This repertoire shows nearly 1 million clones, approximately 76% found once; its top ten account for about 1.5%. Sequencing used memory CD4+ T cells sorted from blood. Subset: CD45RA-negative fraction. The receptors were sampled from a man younger than 35 in good health.

This sequence joins TRBV7-3 and TRBJ2-5, with 7 bases that match TRBD1. V lost 0 bases to trimming and J lost 4 bases; unmatched junction nucleotides: 5. Germline CDR1 SGHTA, CDR2 FQGTGA. The CDR3 runs 15 residues. CDR3 nucleotide sequence: TGTGCCAGCAGCTTAACGTCCACAGGGGCAGAGACCCAGTACTTC. This codes for CASSLTSTGAETQYF.

V and J are TRBV11-2 and TRBJ2-7; D tentatively fits TRBD1 or TRBD2 (5 bases each). The CDR3 covers 17 residues. V was pared by 3 bases and J by 3 bases, with 21 bases between. Germline loops: CDR1 SGHAT, CDR2 FQNNGV. CDR3 loop: CASSFVPGTRGNYEQYF. CDR3 DNA sequence: TGTGCCAGCAGCTTCGTACCCGGGACCCGGGGAAACTACGAGCAGTACTTC.

This chain connects TRBV5-4 to TRBJ2-1, with D possibly matching TRBD1 (6 bases). The ends were cut back, 1 base at V and 6 bases at J, with 20 bases in the middle. The CDR3 length is 17 residues. Germline lookup yields CDR1 SGHNT and CDR2 YYREEE (reference sequence). The chain's CDR3 is CASSLSRGGSQLNEQFF. CDR3 sequence (DNA): TGTGCCAGCAGCTTGTCCCGTGGGGGCAGTCAGCTCAATGAGCAGTTCTTC.

With regard to this clone: The same CDR3 arises from other DNA sequences in this sample as well. The chain has TRBV6-1 and TRBJ2-7, with TRBD1 identical over 8 bases. The CDR3 extends over 13 amino acids. Germline V lookup: CDR1 MNHNS, CDR2 SASEGT. The trim removed 6 bases at V and 4 bases at J, leaving 5 bases unmatched. The CDR3 bases are TGTGCCAGCAGGGCAGGGGGCGGGTACGAGCAGTACTTC. Amino acids: CASRAGGGYEQYF.